Following are 9 T cell receptor beta chains from one sample sequenced in a study of blood T cells in healthy people across ages. Primers used in a second PCR of roughly 6 to 11 cycles were a sample-barcoded 5' primer and a J-beta primer mix. Via MiXCR, TCRdb re-called the 5' RACE reads, giving one row per CDR3 protein. The sample has 1.5 million to 2 million distinct CDR3 sequences, about 32% seen once. What was sequenced was blood. The receptors were sampled from a woman aged 25 to 45 in good health.

This clonotype was observed a few times. This chain links TRBV20-1 with TRBJ2-3, with 8 bases fitting TRBD1. CDR1 is DFQATT and CDR2 is SNEGSKA in the germline V gene (reference sequence). The V and J ends lost 5 bases and 7 bases, in that order; junction bases with no gene match: 5. This CDR3 comprises 12 residues. The CDR3 bases are TGCAGTGCTCCTCAGGGGGCAAATACGCAGTATTTT. It specifies CSAPQGANTQYF.

This clonotype was counted only a few times. The chain links TRBV21-1 to TRBJ2-5; the table's D call, TRBD2, has no DNA check behind it. TRBV21-1 is a recognized pseudogene. This CDR3 region has 19 residues. CDR3 sequence: CASSKCPLPPGHLQETQYF. The CDR3 region has the DNA TGTGCCAGCAGCAAATGTCCGCTACCCCCGGGACACCTCCAAGAGACCCAGTACTTC.

This clonotype was observed a handful of times. This chain joins TRBV12-3 or TRBV12-4 and TRBJ2-2; 8 bases agree with TRBD2. Trimming took 3 bases from V and 7 from J; bases not matched to a gene: 4. The CDR3 consists of 14 residues. Written as DNA, the CDR3 is TGTGCCAGCAGTTTCGGGACTAGTAACGGGGAGCTGTTTTTT. Amino acids: CASSFGTSNGELFF.

This clonotype was seen ten or more times. The chain has TRBV20-1 and TRBJ2-7, with 7 bases that match TRBD2. Germline V CDR1 and CDR2: DFQATT, SNEGSKA (reference sequence). V shed 1 base, J shed 4 bases, and the junction held 10 bases outside the gene matches. The CDR3 has 15 amino acids. The CDR3 DNA sequence: TGCAGTGCTAGAGCGGAGTTCGGGGGGAGGTACGAGCAGTACTTC. Translation: CSARAEFGGRYEQYF.

The rearrangement uses TRBV9 and TRBJ1-2, with D possibly being TRBD1 (5 bases). V lost 6 bases to trimming and J lost 1 base, with 16 bases between them. This CDR3 contains 15 residues. Looked up from germline, CDR1 is SGDLS and CDR2 is YYNGEE. The CDR3 reads CASNLSARGNYGYTF. CDR3 nucleotide sequence: TGTGCCAGCAACTTGTCCGCAAGGGGTAACTATGGCTACACCTTC.

This clonotype has just a few counts. The V call is TRBV6-6, the J call TRBJ2-7, with D possibly matching TRBD1 (5 bases). Germline CDR1 MNHNY, CDR2 SVGAGI (reference sequence). The V and J ends lost 2 bases and 5 bases respectively, with 10 bases between them. CDR3 length: 13 amino acids. CDR3 protein: CASSYTDIHEQYF. DNA of the CDR3: TGTGCCAGCAGTTACACGGACATCCACGAGCAGTACTTC.

CDR3 amino acids: CSALQGLVGETQYF. The DNA of the CDR3 is TGCAGCGCTTTACAGGGGTTGGTGGGGGAGACCCAGTACTTC. J is TRBJ2-5 and V is TRBV29-1, with TRBD1 matching 7 bases. The CDR3 totals 14 residues. J lost 5 bases, V lost 7 bases, and 13 bases had no gene match. Germline V lookup: CDR1 SQVTM, CDR2 ANQGSEA.

This clonotype has at least ten counts. This chain links TRBV4-1 with TRBJ2-5, with a tentative D call TRBD1 (6 bases). Germline CDR1 reads MGHRA; CDR2 reads YSYEKL. Trimming took 1 base from V and 5 from J, leaving 14 bases between them. The CDR3 runs 15 residues. CDR3 coding DNA: TGCGCCAGCAGCCAAGTAACAGGGCGAATGGAGACCCAGTACTTC. Translated, it gives CASSQVTGRMETQYF.

The chain recombines TRBV29-1 with TRBJ1-1; D call uncertain. Germline CDR1 reads SQVTM; CDR2 reads ANQGSEA. The CDR3 spans 12 residues. Trimming cost V 0 bases and J 7 bases, with 9 bases left between them. CDR3 nucleotides: TGCAGCGTTGAAGATCACGGGTTTGAAGCTTTCTTT. This encodes CSVEDHGFEAFF.